This paragraph covers one TCR beta chain sequence. The sample is drawn from a study of blood T cell repertoires in COVID-19. Study overall: Both acute and convalescent COVID-19 samples were obtained from the United States, Italy and Spain. PBMCs, B-cell-depleted T cells, or T cells were the source of the cDNA or gDNA that made up the material.

The CDR3 contains 13 residues. From germline, CDR1 is SGDLS and CDR2 YYNGEE. J lost 3 bases, V lost 4 bases, and 3 bases had no gene match. How the authors handled the data: Amplification from reference gene primers served as the basis for estimated nucleated cell counts. This table comes from immunoSEQ multiplex PCR, and its TCRdb copy is limited to in-frame clones, with some not included. The DNA gave D and trimming, while V, J and clone size come from that table. The data hold about 160,000 clones, with around 82% observed a single time. The source of this sequence is a woman in her thirties or forties with COVID-19, enrolled during active disease. This sequence joins TRBV9 and TRBJ2-7, with TRBD1 identical over 8 bases. Sequencing input: peripheral blood. The CDR3 protein is CASSFGTGYEQYF. The CDR3 DNA reads TGTGCCAGCAGCTTCGGGACAGGCTACGAGCAGTACTTC.